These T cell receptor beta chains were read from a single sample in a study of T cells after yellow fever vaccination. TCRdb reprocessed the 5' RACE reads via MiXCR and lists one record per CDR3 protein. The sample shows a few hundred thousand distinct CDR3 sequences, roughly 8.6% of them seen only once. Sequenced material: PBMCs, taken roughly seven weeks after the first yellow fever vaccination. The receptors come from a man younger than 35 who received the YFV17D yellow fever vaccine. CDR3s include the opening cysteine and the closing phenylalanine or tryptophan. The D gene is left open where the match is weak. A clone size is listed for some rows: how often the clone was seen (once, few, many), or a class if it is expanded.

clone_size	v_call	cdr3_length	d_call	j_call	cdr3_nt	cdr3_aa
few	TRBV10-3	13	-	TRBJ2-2	TGTGCCATCACCGGGGGCAGCACCGGGGAGCTGTTTTTT	CAITGGSTGELFF
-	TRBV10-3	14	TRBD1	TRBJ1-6	TGTGCCATCAGTGATAACAGGGGTAATTCACCCCTCCACTTT	CAISDNRGNSPLHF
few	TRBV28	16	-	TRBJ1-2	TGTGCCAGCAGGCCCCCGCGGGGGTCGGGTAACTATGGCTACACCTTC	CASRPPRGSGNYGYTF
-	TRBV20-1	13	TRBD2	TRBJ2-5	TGCAGTGCAATAGCGGGGATTACAGAGACCCAGTACTTC	CSAIAGITETQYF
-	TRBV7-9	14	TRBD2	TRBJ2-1	TGTGCCAGCAGGCCCGGGGGGGCCGGCAATGAGCAGTTCTTC	CASRPGGAGNEQFF
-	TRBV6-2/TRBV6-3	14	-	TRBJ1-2	TGTGCCAGCACCCAAGCGGACAGACGGTATGGCTACACCTTC	CASTQADRRYGYTF
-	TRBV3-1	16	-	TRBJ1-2	TGTGCCAGCAGCCCAGAAGCGGGGAAACTAGCCTATGGCTACACCTTC	CASSPEAGKLAYGYTF
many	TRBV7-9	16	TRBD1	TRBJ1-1	TGTGCCAGCAGTCGTCGAGGCGGGACAGGGAGCACTGAAGCTTTCTTT	CASSRRGGTGSTEAFF
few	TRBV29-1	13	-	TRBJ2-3	TGCAGCGGGGATAGCGGTAGCACAGATACGCAGTATTTT	CSGDSGSTDTQYF
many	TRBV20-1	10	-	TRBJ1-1	TGCAGTGGAGTTGGGACTGAAGCTTTCTTT	CSGVGTEAFF
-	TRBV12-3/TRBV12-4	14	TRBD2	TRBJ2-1	TGTGCCAGCTCTAGGACGGGGGGATACAATGAGCAGTTCTTC	CASSRTGGYNEQFF
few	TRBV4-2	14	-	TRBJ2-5	TGTGCCAGCAGCCAACAGGGAAACCAAGAGACCCAGTACTTC	CASSQQGNQETQYF
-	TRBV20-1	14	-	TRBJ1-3	TGCAGTGCCTTGGTTGGAAATTCGGGAAACACCATATATTTT	CSALVGNSGNTIYF
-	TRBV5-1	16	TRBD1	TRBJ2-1	TGCGCCAGCAGCTTGGGAGCAGGGGGCTTTTACAATGAGCAGTTCTTC	CASSLGAGGFYNEQFF
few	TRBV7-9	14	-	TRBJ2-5	TGTGCCAGCAGCTTGGTGGCAGGGATAGAGACCCAGTACTTC	CASSLVAGIETQYF
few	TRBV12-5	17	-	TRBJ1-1	TGTGCTAGTGGTTTTTTAGTACAGGGTTCCGGGAACACTGAAGCTTTCTTT	CASGFLVQGSGNTEAFF
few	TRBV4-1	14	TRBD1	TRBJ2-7	TGCGCCAGCAGCCGGGACAGTTTACGCCACGAGCAGTACTTC	CASSRDSLRHEQYF
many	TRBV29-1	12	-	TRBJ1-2	TGCAGCGTTGCGGAGGGCCGAGGGGGCTACACCTTC	CSVAEGRGGYTF
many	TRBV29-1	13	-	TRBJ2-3	TGCAGCGTTGAAGGTCGGTACACAGATACGCAGTATTTT	CSVEGRYTDTQYF
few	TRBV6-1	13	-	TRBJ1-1	TGTGCCAGCCGGGACGGGGTGAACACTGAAGCTTTCTTT	CASRDGVNTEAFF
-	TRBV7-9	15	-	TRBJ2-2	TGTGCCAGCAGCTTAGAACTGATGGGTACCGGGGAGCTGTTTTTT	CASSLELMGTGELFF
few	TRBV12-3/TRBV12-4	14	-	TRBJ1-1	TGTGCCAGCAGTTGGACTGACCACCCTACTGAAGCTTTCTTT	CASSWTDHPTEAFF
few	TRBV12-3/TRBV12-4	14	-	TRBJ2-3	TGTGCCAGCAGTTTTGCTAGTCCCGCAGATACGCAGTATTTT	CASSFASPADTQYF
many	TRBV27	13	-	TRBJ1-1	TGTGCCAGCAGTTTAGCCCTGGGGACTGAAGCTTTCTTT	CASSLALGTEAFF
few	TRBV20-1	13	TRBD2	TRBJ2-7	TGCAGTGCGGGGACTAGCGGTACCTACGAGCAGTACTTC	CSAGTSGTYEQYF
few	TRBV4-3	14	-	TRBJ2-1	TGCGCCAGCAGCCAAGGGCCACGGAACAATGAGCAGTTCTTC	CASSQGPRNNEQFF
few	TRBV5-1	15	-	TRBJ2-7	TGCGCCAGCAGCTTCTGGGGCGGGGTCTCCTACGAGCAGTACTTC	CASSFWGGVSYEQYF
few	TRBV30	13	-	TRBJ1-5	TGTGCCTGGAGTGTACGTGTCAATCAGCCCCAGCATTTT	CAWSVRVNQPQHF
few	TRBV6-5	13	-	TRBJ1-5	TGTGCCAGCAGTTACTCCGGACATCAGCCCCAGCATTTT	CASSYSGHQPQHF
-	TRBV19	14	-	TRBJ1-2	TGTGCCAGTAGCCCGTCGGCAGCCAACTATGGCTACACCTTC	CASSPSAANYGYTF
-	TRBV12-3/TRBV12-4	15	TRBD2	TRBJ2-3	TGTGCCAGCAGCCCGAGCGGGGGGCCGAGAGATACGCAGTATTTT	CASSPSGGPRDTQYF
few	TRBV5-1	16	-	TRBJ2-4	TGCGCCAGCATCGTAACAGGTGTTGCAGCCAAAAACATTCAGTACTTC	CASIVTGVAAKNIQYF
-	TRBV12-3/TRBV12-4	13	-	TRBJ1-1	TGTGCCAGCAGTTTAATCTGGTCCACTGAAGCTTTCTTT	CASSLIWSTEAFF
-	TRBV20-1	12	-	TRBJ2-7	TGCAGTGCTAGTTACCGAGCCTGGGAGCAGTACTTC	CSASYRAWEQYF
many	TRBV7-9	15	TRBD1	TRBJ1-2	TGTGCCAGCAGATTACTTCGACAGGGGGCGGAAGGCTACACCTTC	CASRLLRQGAEGYTF
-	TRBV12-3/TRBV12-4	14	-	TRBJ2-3	TGTGCCAGCAGGTTACTGGGGGGCCGGGATACGCAGTATTTT	CASRLLGGRDTQYF
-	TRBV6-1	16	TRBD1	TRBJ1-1	TGTGCCAGCAGTGCCCAGGGACAGGACGGGAACACTGAAGCTTTCTTT	CASSAQGQDGNTEAFF
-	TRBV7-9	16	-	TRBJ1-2	TGTGCCAGCAGCTCACGACAGGACAAAGCGTCCTATGGCTACACCTTC	CASSSRQDKASYGYTF
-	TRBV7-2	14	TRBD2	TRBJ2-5	TGTGCCAGCGACCTGACTAGCGGGAGAGAGACCCAGTACTTC	CASDLTSGRETQYF
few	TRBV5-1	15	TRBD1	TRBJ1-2	TGCGCCAGCAGCTTGTGGACAGGGGGCTCGGATGGCTACACCTTC	CASSLWTGGSDGYTF
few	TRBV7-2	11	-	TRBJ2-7	TGTGCCAGCAGCCCTTACAACGAGCAGTACTTC	CASSPYNEQYF
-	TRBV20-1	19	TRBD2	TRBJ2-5	TGCAGTGCTAGTTTACTAGCGGGGGTCCGTCCATCGTACCAAGAGACCCAGTACTTC	CSASLLAGVRPSYQETQYF
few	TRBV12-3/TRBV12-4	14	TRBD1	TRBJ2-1	TGTGCCAGCCGGCTCGGGACAGGGGTTTGGGAGCAGTTCTTC	CASRLGTGVWEQFF
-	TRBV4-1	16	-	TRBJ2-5	TGCGCCAGCAGCCAAGAACAGGGTCCCTACCAAGAGACCCAGTACTTC	CASSQEQGPYQETQYF
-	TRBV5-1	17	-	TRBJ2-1	TGCGCCAGCAGCTTGGACTCAGGGCCAAGGGCCTACAATGAGCAGTTCTTC	CASSLDSGPRAYNEQFF
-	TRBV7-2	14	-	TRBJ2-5	TGTGCCAGCAGCTTACCCCCCGGGGGAGAGACCCAGTACTTC	CASSLPPGGETQYF
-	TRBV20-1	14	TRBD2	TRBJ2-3	TGCAGTGCGAATAGCGGGGGGTACACAGATACGCAGTATTTT	CSANSGGYTDTQYF
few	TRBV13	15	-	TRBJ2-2	TGTGCCAGCAGCGCAACTCGGGACAACACCGGGGAGCTGTTTTTT	CASSATRDNTGELFF
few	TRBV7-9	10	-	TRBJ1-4	TGTGCCAGTGCTGATGAAAAACTGTTTTTT	CASADEKLFF
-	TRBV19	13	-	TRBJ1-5	TGTGCCAGTAGTATCAGTGAGGATCAGCCCCAGCATTTT	CASSISEDQPQHF
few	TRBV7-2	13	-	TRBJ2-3	TGTGCCAGCGGTCTCGGGGGCGCAGATACGCAGTATTTT	CASGLGGADTQYF
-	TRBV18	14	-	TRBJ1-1	TGTGCCAGCTCATCCAGGGTCACTGTCACTGAAGCTTTCTTT	CASSSRVTVTEAFF
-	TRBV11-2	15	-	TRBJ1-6	TGTGCCAGCAGCTTATACGGGGATTCGATTTCACCCCTCCACTTT	CASSLYGDSISPLHF
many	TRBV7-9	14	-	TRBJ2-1	TGTGCCAGCAGCTTAGGGACGGAGGGCCATGAGCAGTTCTTC	CASSLGTEGHEQFF
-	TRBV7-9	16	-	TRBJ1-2	TGTGCCAGCAGCTTAGTGGGGACTTTATCCAACTATGGCTACACCTTC	CASSLVGTLSNYGYTF
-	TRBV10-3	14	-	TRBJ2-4	TGTGCCATCAGTGAGTCTCCTGGGATCGACATTCAGTACTTC	CAISESPGIDIQYF
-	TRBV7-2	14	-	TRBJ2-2	TGTGCCAGCAGCTTACACTATAACACCGGGGAGCTGTTTTTT	CASSLHYNTGELFF
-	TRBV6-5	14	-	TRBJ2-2	TGTGCCAGCATCAACGGACAAAACACCGGGGAGCTGTTTTTT	CASINGQNTGELFF
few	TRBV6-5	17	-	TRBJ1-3	TGTGCCAGCAGTTACGGCTTCGGGGGGATCGGTGGAAACACCATATATTTT	CASSYGFGGIGGNTIYF